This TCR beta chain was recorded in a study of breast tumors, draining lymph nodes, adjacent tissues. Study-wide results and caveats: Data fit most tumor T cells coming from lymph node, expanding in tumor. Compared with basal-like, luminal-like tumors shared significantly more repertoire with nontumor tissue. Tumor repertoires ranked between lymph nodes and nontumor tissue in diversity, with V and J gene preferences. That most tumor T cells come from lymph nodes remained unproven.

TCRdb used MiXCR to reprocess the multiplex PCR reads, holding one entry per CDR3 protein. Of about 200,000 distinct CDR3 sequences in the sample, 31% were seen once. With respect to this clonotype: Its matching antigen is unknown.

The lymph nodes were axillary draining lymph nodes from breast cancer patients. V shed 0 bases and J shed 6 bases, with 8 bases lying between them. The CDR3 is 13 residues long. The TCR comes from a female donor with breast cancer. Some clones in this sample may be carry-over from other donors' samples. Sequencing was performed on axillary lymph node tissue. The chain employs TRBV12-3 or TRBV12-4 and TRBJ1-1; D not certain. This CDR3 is CASSLARAAEAFF. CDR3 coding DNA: TGTGCCAGCAGTTTAGCAAGGGCGGCTGAAGCTTTCTTT.